The 14 T cell receptor beta chains presented below share a single source sample, sequenced in a study of control samples from healthy donors and cancer patients. The table came from immunoSEQ multiplex PCR; TCRdb's copy has only in-frame clones and leaves some out. The table lists 75,000 to 100,000 clones, under 90% of them singletons. The specimen was blood. These receptors came from a man in his forties or fifties in good health.

In its sample, this clone was seen once. V gene TRBV3-1 (or the pseudogene TRBV3-2) combines with J gene TRBJ1-6, with unresolved D. The CDR3 runs to 15 residues. Looked up from germline, CDR1 is LGHDT and CDR2 is YNNKEL (reference sequence). V was shortened by 4 bases and J by 5 bases, with 12 bases between the two germline ends. CDR3 DNA: TGTGCCAGCAGCCCCTTCTCGAGAAATAATTCACCCCTCCACTTT. This encodes CASSPFSRNNSPLHF.

This clone appeared a single time. V and J are TRBV5-1 and TRBJ1-1; D is unresolved. Trimming took 3 bases from V and 6 from J, leaving 9 bases between them. The CDR3 extends over 12 amino acids. Germline-derived CDR1 and CDR2 are SGHRS and YFSETQ. DNA for the CDR3: TGCGCCAGCAGCTCGGACGGAGCTGAAGCTTTCTTT. Encoded protein: CASSSDGAEAFF.

The gene calls are TRBV29-1 and TRBJ2-7; D might be TRBD1 or TRBD2, each matching 5 bases. Germline CDR1 reads SQVTM; CDR2 reads ANQGSEA. This CDR3 has 11 amino acids. With 6 bases removed from V and 4 bases from J, the gap between germline ends came to 10 bases. The CDR3: CSVGDGYEQYF. CDR3 DNA sequence: TGCAGCGTCGGGGACGGTTACGAGCAGTACTTC.

This sequence joins TRBV6-6 and TRBJ1-1, with unresolved D. CDR1 is MNHNY, CDR2 SVGAGI, per germline (reference sequence). The germline V and J ends were trimmed by 4 bases and 8 bases, with 8 bases remaining between them. The CDR3 spans 11 residues. The CDR3 loop reads CASSLDQEAFF. The CDR3 DNA sequence: TGTGCCAGCAGTTTGGACCAGGAAGCTTTCTTT.

The V and J genes are TRBV29-1 and TRBJ2-1; no reliable D call. The germline V and J ends were trimmed by 1 base and 7 bases, with 2 bases remaining between them. CDR3 length: 10 residues. The germline CDR1 and CDR2 sequences are SQVTM and ANQGSEA. CDR3 DNA sequence: TGCAGCGTTGAAGGAAATGAGCAGTTCTTC. Translating gives CSVEGNEQFF.

V usage is TRBV3-1 (or the pseudogene TRBV3-2) and J usage is TRBJ2-5, with TRBD2 identical over 8 bases. The CDR3 spans 17 residues. Trimming at V came to 6 bases and at J to 2 bases, leaving 14 bases not matched to a gene. Germline CDR1 LGHDT, CDR2 YNNKEL (reference sequence). The CDR3 bases are TGTGCCAGCAGTCCTACTCTCAGGACTAGCCAACAAGAGACCCAGTACTTC. Its translation is CASSPTLRTSQQETQYF.

This clone was seen once. V and J are TRBV18 and TRBJ2-2, with TRBD1 as a possible D gene (6 bases). The germline CDR1 and CDR2 sequences are KGHSH and LQKENI. The CDR3 loop spans 18 amino acids. V lost 0 bases, J lost 2 bases, and 16 bases lay in between. CDR3 in DNA: TGTGCCAGCTCACCACCCATCGGGCAGGGGATCAACACCGGGGAGCTGTTTTTT. Residues: CASSPPIGQGINTGELFF.

With regard to this clone: Germline and junction disagree at one end, which may indicate a read error. V and J are TRBV11-2 and TRBJ1-5; 7 bases align to TRBD1. CDR3 size: 15 residues. Germline-derived CDR1 and CDR2 are SGHAT and FQNNGV. Here the CDR3 DNA reads TGTGCCAGCAGTTTAGGGGCAGGGGGTCATCAGCCCCAGCATTTT. The encoded protein is CASSLGAGGHQPQHF.

The rearrangement uses TRBV12-3 or TRBV12-4 and TRBJ1-4; 8 positions agree with TRBD1. The CDR3 runs 13 residues. The ends lost 6 bases at V and 8 bases at J; junction bases unmatched: 5. The DNA of the CDR3 is TGTGCCAGCAGACTGGACAGGGCGGAAAAACTGTTTTTT. The encoded protein is CASRLDRAEKLFF.

Sample share makes this clone medium-sized. This rearrangement joins TRBV7-8 to TRBJ1-2, with 7 bases that match TRBD1. Germline CDR1 is SGHVS and CDR2 is FQNEAQ. After removal of 3 bases from V and 3 bases from J, the junction contained 1 base not matched to a gene. CDR3 length equals 13 residues. CDR3 amino acids: CASSFDRDYGYTF. In DNA, the CDR3 is TGTGCCAGCAGCTTCGACAGGGACTATGGCTACACCTTC.

The chain has TRBV7-9 and TRBJ1-2, with 7 positions matching TRBD1. This CDR3 is 16 amino acids long. From germline, CDR1 is SEHNR and CDR2 FQNEAQ (reference sequence). Unmatched junction bases numbered 16, after V lost 4 bases and J lost 8 bases. In nucleotides, the CDR3 is TGTGCCAGCAGCTCTGGGGAAAAAACAGGGGCGGAAGGCTACACCTTC. Protein: CASSSGEKTGAEGYTF.

This chain links TRBV7-9 with TRBJ2-3; D may be TRBD2 (6 bases). Germline lookup yields CDR1 SEHNR and CDR2 FQNEAQ (reference sequence). The CDR3 sequence is 18 residues long. Trimming pared 2 bases from V and 6 bases from J, leaving 24 bases between. CDR3 amino acids: CASSLRVPVSGDLDTQYF. In DNA form, the CDR3 reads TGTGCCAGCAGCTTAAGGGTCCCTGTGTCGGGGGACTTGGATACGCAGTATTTT.

The J gene is TRBJ1-1, the V gene TRBV5-1; D call uncertain. The CDR3 loop spans 13 amino acids. Germline assignment: CDR1 SGHRS and CDR2 YFSETQ. Deletions cut 0 bases from V and 9 bases from J, with 12 bases between. CDR3 sequence: CASSLEGRAKAFF. CDR3 nucleotide sequence: TGCGCCAGCAGCTTGGAGGGCCGGGCTAAAGCTTTCTTT.

V is TRBV30 and J is TRBJ2-5, with D hard to call. Per the germline V gene, CDR1 is GTSNPN and CDR2 is SVGIG (reference sequence). Deletions cut 5 bases from V and 3 bases from J, with 10 bases between. This CDR3 spans 12 amino acids. CDR3 in DNA: TGTGCCTGGTGCGCCTCGGAAGAGACCCAGTACTTC. Translation gives CAWCASEETQYF.